Presented here are 20 T cell receptor beta chains from one specimen sequenced in a study of CD8 T cells in ankylosing spondylitis. Each CDR3 protein is one row after TCRdb ran MiXCR on the 5' RACE reads. The sample lists a few hundred thousand distinct CDR3 sequences, 20% to 30% occurring once. The material sequenced was blood, either unsorted or a sorted T cell fraction (not recorded which). Receptors were obtained from a male donor with ankylosing spondylitis or in good health (not recorded which).

V is TRBV20-1 and J is TRBJ2-3, with D perhaps matching TRBD1 or TRBD2 (5 bases each). V shed 6 bases and J shed 2 bases, with 18 bases lying between them. Germline V gene data show CDR1 as DFQATT and CDR2 as SNEGSKA (reference sequence). CDR3 length equals 15 residues. This CDR3 reads CSAGPRGRDTDTQYF. CDR3 bases: TGCAGTGCAGGCCCCCGGGGACGTGACACAGATACGCAGTATTTT.

Only a few counts were recorded for this clonotype. This chain links TRBV9 with TRBJ2-5; no clear D gene. V lost 3 bases, J lost 0 bases, and 3 bases lay in between. The CDR3 has 12 amino acids. The germline V gene encodes CDR1 SGDLS and CDR2 YYNGEE. CDR3 protein: CASSAHQETQYF. In nucleotides, the CDR3 is TGTGCCAGCAGCGCCCACCAAGAGACCCAGTACTTC.

There are many counts of this clonotype. The rearrangement links TRBV20-1 to TRBJ2-5; D is possibly TRBD2 (6 bases). The CDR3 loop spans 13 amino acids. CDR1 is DFQATT and CDR2 is SNEGSKA in the germline V gene (reference sequence). V shed 6 bases and J shed 5 bases, with 16 bases lying between them. The chain's CDR3 is CSAPGGAFETQYF. The CDR3 coding sequence is TGCAGTGCCCCTGGCGGGGCGTTCGAGACCCAGTACTTC.

This clonotype occurred many times. The rearrangement links TRBV4-1 to TRBJ2-7; 7 bases are shared with TRBD1. The V gene's germline CDR1 is MGHRA and CDR2 YSYEKL. The V segment lost 4 bases and the J segment 3 bases; nucleotides outside the gene matches: 9. The CDR3 covers 15 residues. In DNA form, the CDR3 reads TGCGCCAGCAGCCCTCAGACAGGGAGCCGCTACGAGCAGTACTTC. It encodes CASSPQTGSRYEQYF.

V gene TRBV20-1 combines with J gene TRBJ2-5, with D uncertain. V lost 3 bases and J lost 0, with 8 bases in between. CDR1 and CDR2 from the germline V gene are DFQATT and SNEGSKA (reference sequence). This CDR3 region has 13 residues. CDR3 bases: TGCAGTGCTAGCGGGTGGTACCAAGAGACCCAGTACTTC. It translates to CSASGWYQETQYF.

The CDR3 coding sequence is TGCGCCAGCAGCCAAGATTTAAGGGGCACGAACAATGAGCAGTTCTTC. Amino acids: CASSQDLRGTNNEQFF. The chain employs TRBV4-1 and TRBJ2-1, with TRBD1 as a possible D gene (5 bases). Trimming took 0 bases from V and 5 from J, leaving 14 bases between them. The germline gives CDR1 MGHRA, CDR2 YSYEKL. The CDR3 runs 16 residues.

This chain links TRBV29-1 with TRBJ2-2; D is perhaps TRBD1 (6 bases). This CDR3 comprises 17 residues. CDR1 and CDR2 from the germline V gene are SQVTM and ANQGSEA. The V and J ends lost 7 bases and 6 bases respectively, with 27 bases between them. CDR3 residues: CSAGSLQGNVVSGELFF. In DNA, the CDR3 is TGCAGCGCCGGTAGCCTACAGGGTAACGTAGTGTCCGGGGAGCTGTTTTTT.

J is TRBJ2-3 and V is TRBV12-3 or TRBV12-4, with D tentatively TRBD1 (5 bases). The CDR3 runs 13 residues. V lost 6 bases to trimming and J lost 5 bases, with 12 bases between them. In DNA, the CDR3 is TGTGCCAGCAGCCCGTTAAGGGGAGATACGCAGTATTTT. Translated: CASSPLRGDTQYF.

V usage is TRBV2 and J usage is TRBJ2-3, with no clear D. Germline values: CDR1 SNHLY, CDR2 FYNNEI. The CDR3 extends over 15 amino acids. V lost 7 bases and J lost 2, with 16 bases in between. This chain's CDR3 is CASKQAHLITDTQYF. CDR3 in DNA: TGTGCCAGCAAGCAGGCCCACCTTATCACAGATACGCAGTATTTT. Variable domain in full (rest from reference TRBV2 and TRBJ2-3): EPEVTQTPSHQVTQMGQEVILRCVPISNHLYFYWYRQILGQKVEFLVSFYNNEISEKSEIFDDQFSVERPDGSNFTLKIRSTKLEDSAMYFCASKQAHLITDTQYFGPGTRLTVL.

Only a few counts were recorded for this clonotype. The rearrangement uses TRBV5-1 and TRBJ2-1; 10 positions match TRBD1. Germline V CDR1 and CDR2: SGHRS, YFSETQ. V lost 0 bases, J lost 8 bases, and 2 bases stayed unmatched. The CDR3 has 14 residues. The CDR3 DNA reads as TGCGCCAGCAGCTTGGAAGGACAGGGGGATGAGCAGTTCTTC. Translated, it gives CASSLEGQGDEQFF.

The V gene is TRBV5-5, the J gene TRBJ1-5; D gene unclear. V was shortened by 2 bases and J by 3 bases, with 9 bases between the two germline ends. CDR3 length: 14 residues. Germline-derived CDR1 and CDR2 are SGHKS and YYEKEE (reference sequence). The CDR3 region is CASSFGRLNQPQHF. In DNA form, the CDR3 reads TGTGCCAGCAGCTTCGGACGTCTCAATCAGCCCCAGCATTTT.

The sample holds many counts of this clonotype. The CDR3 DNA reads TGCAGCGTTGTTATGGGGTCGGCTTTCTTT. Translating it yields CSVVMGSAFF. The chain employs TRBV29-1 and TRBJ1-1, with D hard to call. CDR1 and CDR2 from the germline V gene are SQVTM and ANQGSEA. The CDR3 length is 10 residues. Deletions cut 4 bases from V and 11 bases from J, with 11 bases between.

This clonotype was counted a few times. The chain links TRBV27 to TRBJ1-2; D possibly corresponds to TRBD1 (5 bases). Germline CDR1 reads MNHEY; CDR2 reads SMNVEV (reference sequence). The CDR3 sequence is 14 residues long. Deletions cut 2 bases from V and 8 bases from J, with 15 bases between. This CDR3 reads CASSLLRDGGGYTF. The CDR3 nucleotides read TGTGCCAGCAGTTTACTCCGGGACGGAGGAGGCTACACCTTC.

This clonotype was recorded a few times. The chain couples TRBV12-3 or TRBV12-4 to TRBJ2-5, with D possibly called TRBD1 or TRBD2 (5 bases each). V was shortened by 3 bases and J by 4 bases, with 15 bases between the two germline ends. The CDR3 length is 15 residues. CDR3 bases: TGTGCCAGCAGTTTGGAGGCAGGGACGGCAGAGACCCAGTACTTC. Its protein is CASSLEAGTAETQYF.

This clonotype was seen a few times. A read error may produce the germline difference seen at one junction end. The J gene is TRBJ2-5, the V gene TRBV20-1; TRBD2 matches at 16 bases. The CDR3 loop spans 15 amino acids. Looked up from germline, CDR1 is DFQATT and CDR2 is SNEGSKA (reference sequence). CDR3 coding DNA: TGCAGTGCTCGAGACGGGACTAGCGGGGGGGGGACCCAGTACTTC. It translates to CSARDGTSGGGTQYF.

The sample holds many counts of this clonotype. The chain joins TRBV20-1 to TRBJ2-3; D might be TRBD2 (5 bases). This CDR3 contains 12 residues. The V end lost 3 bases, the J end lost 14 bases, and 18 bases lay between the germline ends. Germline CDR1 is DFQATT and CDR2 is SNEGSKA (reference sequence). Here the CDR3 reads CSASFGGSSSYF. In DNA, the CDR3 is TGCAGTGCTAGTTTCGGCGGGTCTAGCTCGTATTTT.

For this clonotype: The junction departs from germline at one end; a sequencing error may be responsible. This chain uses TRBV12-3 or TRBV12-4 with TRBJ2-5; D possibly corresponds to TRBD2 (5 bases). The CDR3 is made up of 12 amino acids. The CDR3 region has the DNA TGTGCCAGCAGTTTCTCTAGCCAGACACAGTACTTC. Translation gives CASSFSSQTQYF.

As regards this clonotype: It is likely a read error, because the conserved phenylalanine at the end of the CDR3 is missing. The CDR3 region is CSARGSRDTQYL. CDR3 in DNA: TGCAGTGCCCGAGGGAGCAGAGATACGCAGTATTTG. The V gene is TRBV20-1, the J gene TRBJ2-3; perhaps TRBD2 as D (5 bases). Germline V gene lookup returns CDR1 DFQATT and CDR2 SNEGSKA (reference sequence). This CDR3 is 12 amino acids long.

V and J are TRBV12-3 or TRBV12-4 and TRBJ2-5; a weak D match, TRBD1 (6 bases). This CDR3 is built from 13 residues. Trimming stripped 5 bases from V and 5 bases from J, with 12 bases between. As DNA, the CDR3 is TGTGCCAGCAGTAATAACAGGGTTGAGACCCAGTACTTC. Its translation: CASSNNRVETQYF.

This chain uses TRBV20-1 with TRBJ2-5, with 10 positions matching TRBD2. The V and J ends lost 5 bases and 5 bases, in that order; junction bases with no gene match: 11. This CDR3 has 15 residues. The germline V gene has CDR1 DFQATT and CDR2 SNEGSKA (reference sequence). CDR3 residues: CSAGPFGTSAETQYF. For the CDR3, the DNA is TGCAGTGCTGGCCCCTTCGGGACTAGCGCTGAGACCCAGTACTTC.